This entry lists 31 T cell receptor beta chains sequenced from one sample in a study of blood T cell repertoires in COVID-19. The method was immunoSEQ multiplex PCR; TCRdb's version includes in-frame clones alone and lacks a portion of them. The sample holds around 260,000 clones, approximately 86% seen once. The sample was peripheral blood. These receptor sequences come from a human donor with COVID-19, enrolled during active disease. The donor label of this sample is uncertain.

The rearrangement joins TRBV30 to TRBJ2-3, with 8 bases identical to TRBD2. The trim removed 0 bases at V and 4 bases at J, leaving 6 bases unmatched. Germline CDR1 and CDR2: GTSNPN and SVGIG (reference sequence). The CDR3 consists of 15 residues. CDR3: CAWSVGLAGADTQYF. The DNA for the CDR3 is TGTGCCTGGAGTGTAGGTCTAGCGGGTGCAGATACGCAGTATTTT.

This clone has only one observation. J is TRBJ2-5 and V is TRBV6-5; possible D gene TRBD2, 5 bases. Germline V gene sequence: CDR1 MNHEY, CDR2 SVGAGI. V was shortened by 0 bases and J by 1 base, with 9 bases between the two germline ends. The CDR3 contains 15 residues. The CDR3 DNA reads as TGTGCCAGCAGTTACTCCTCCGGACTCCAAGAGACCCAGTACTTC. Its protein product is CASSYSSGLQETQYF.

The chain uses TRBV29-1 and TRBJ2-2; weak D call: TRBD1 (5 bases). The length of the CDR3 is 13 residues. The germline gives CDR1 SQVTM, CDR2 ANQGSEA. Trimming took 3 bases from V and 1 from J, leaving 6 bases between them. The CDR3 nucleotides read TGCAGCGTTGACAGGGAGAACACCGGGGAGCTGTTTTTT. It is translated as CSVDRENTGELFF.

CDR3 amino acids: CAITQSGQTTEAFF. The CDR3 nucleotides are TGTGCCATCACTCAGTCGGGACAGACTACTGAAGCTTTCTTT. The chain recombines TRBV10-3 with TRBJ1-1; 7 bases map to TRBD1. The J segment lost 5 bases and the V segment lost 7 bases, leaving 10 bases of the junction unmatched. Germline CDR1 reads ENHRY; CDR2 reads SYGVKD. The CDR3 length is 14 residues.

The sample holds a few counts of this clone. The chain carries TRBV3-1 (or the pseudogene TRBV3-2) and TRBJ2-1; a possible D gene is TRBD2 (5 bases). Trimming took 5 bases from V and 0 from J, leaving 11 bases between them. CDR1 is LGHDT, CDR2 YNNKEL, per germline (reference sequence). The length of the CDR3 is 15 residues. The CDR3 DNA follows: TGTGCCAGCAGCGGTGCTGAGGGCTCCTACAATGAGCAGTTCTTC. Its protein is CASSGAEGSYNEQFF.

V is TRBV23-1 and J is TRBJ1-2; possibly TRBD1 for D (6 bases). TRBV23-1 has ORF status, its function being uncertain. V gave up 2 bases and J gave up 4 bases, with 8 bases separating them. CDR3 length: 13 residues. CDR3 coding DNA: TGCGCCAGCAGTCAAGCAGGGGTCTATGGCTACACCTTC. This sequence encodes CASSQAGVYGYTF.

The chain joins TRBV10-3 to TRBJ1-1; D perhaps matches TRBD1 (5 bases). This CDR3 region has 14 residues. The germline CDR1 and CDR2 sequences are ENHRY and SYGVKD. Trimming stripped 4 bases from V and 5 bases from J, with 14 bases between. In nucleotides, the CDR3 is TGTGCCATCAGTGCCGGTCTGGAGGGGACTGAAGCTTTCTTT. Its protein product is CAISAGLEGTEAFF.

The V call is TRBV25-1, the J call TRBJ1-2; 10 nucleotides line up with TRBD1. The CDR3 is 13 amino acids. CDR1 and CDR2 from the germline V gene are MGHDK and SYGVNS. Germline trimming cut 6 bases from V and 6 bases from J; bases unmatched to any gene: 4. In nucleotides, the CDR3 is TGTGCCAGCAGCCCGACAGGGGGCCATGGCTACACCTTC. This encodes CASSPTGGHGYTF.

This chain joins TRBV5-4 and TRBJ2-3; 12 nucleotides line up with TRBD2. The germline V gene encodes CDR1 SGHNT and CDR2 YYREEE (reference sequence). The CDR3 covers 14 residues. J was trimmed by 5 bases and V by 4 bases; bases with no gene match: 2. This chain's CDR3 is CASSPGLAGDTQYF. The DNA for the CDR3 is TGTGCCAGCAGCCCGGGACTAGCGGGAGATACGCAGTATTTT.

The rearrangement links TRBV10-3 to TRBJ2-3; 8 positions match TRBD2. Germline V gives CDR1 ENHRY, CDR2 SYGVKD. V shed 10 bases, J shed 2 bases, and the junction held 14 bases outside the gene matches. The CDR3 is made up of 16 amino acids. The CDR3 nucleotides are TGTGCCACCGAGAAAGATAGCGGGAAAGACACAGATACGCAGTATTTT. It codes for CATEKDSGKDTDTQYF.

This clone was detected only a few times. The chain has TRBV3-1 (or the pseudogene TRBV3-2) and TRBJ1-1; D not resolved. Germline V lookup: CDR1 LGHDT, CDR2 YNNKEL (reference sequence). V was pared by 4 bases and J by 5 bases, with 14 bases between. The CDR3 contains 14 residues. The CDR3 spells CASSPAGRETEAFF. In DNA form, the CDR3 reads TGTGCCAGCAGCCCCGCGGGGAGGGAAACTGAAGCTTTCTTT.

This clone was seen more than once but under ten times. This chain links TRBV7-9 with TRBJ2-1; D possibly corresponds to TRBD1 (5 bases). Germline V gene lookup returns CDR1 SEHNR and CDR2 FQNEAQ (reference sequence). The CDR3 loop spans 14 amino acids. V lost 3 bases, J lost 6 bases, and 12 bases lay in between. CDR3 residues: CASSLGQGFNEQFF. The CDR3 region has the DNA TGTGCCAGCAGCTTGGGCCAGGGATTCAATGAGCAGTTCTTC.

Here the CDR3 DNA reads TGTGCCAGCAGTCCGGAGGCCGGGAGGGGCTACACCTTC. It specifies CASSPEAGRGYTF. The J gene is TRBJ1-2, the V gene TRBV6-5; D remains ambiguous. Trimming removed 5 bases from V and 8 bases from J, with 15 bases in between. The CDR3 has 13 amino acids. Germline lookup yields CDR1 MNHEY and CDR2 SVGAGI.

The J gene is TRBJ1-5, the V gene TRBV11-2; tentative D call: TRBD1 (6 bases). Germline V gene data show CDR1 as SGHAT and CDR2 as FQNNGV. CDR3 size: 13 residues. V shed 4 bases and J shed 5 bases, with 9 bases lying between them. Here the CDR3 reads CASSYSGDQPQHF. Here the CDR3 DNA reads TGTGCCAGCAGCTACTCAGGGGATCAGCCCCAGCATTTT.

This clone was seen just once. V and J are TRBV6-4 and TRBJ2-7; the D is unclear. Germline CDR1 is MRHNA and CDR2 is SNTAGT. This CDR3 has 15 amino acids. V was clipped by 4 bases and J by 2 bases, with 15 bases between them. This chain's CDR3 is CASSGLSGPPYEQYF. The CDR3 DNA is TGTGCCAGCAGTGGTCTTAGTGGGCCCCCCTACGAGCAGTACTTC.

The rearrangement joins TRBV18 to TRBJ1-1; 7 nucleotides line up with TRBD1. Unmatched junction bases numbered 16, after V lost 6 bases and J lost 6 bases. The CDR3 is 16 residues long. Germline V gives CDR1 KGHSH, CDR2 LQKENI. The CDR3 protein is CASSRLLGTEQSEAFF. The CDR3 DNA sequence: TGTGCCAGCTCCCGATTACTCGGGACAGAACAATCTGAAGCTTTCTTT.

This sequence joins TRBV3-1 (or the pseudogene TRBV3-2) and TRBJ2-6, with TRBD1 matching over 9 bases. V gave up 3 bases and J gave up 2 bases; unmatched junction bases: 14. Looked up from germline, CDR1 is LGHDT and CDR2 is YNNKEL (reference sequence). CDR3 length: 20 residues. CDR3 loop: CASSHRDRDLIRAGANVLTF. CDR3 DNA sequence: TGTGCCAGCAGCCACAGGGACAGGGACTTGATCCGGGCTGGGGCCAACGTCCTGACTTTC.

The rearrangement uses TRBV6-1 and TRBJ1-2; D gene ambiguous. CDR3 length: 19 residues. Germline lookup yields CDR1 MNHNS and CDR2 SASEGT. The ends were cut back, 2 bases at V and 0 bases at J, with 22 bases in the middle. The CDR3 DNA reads TGTGCCAGCAGTGAAAAGATTGACACGCAACGATGGTCTAACTATGGCTACACCTTC. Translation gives CASSEKIDTQRWSNYGYTF.

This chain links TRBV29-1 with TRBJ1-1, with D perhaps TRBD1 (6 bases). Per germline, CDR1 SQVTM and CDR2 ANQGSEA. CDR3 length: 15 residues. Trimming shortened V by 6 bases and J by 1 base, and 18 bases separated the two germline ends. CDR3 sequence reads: CSVRGGRGRNTEAFF. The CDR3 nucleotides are TGCAGCGTGCGCGGGGGCCGGGGGCGGAACACTGAAGCTTTCTTT.

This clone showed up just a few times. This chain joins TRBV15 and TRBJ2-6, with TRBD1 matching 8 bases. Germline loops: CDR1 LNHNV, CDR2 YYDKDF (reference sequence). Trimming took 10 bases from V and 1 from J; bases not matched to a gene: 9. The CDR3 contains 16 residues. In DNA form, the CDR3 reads TGTGCCATTGCCCAGGGGGCTGATTCTGGGGCCAACGTCCTGACTTTC. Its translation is CAIAQGADSGANVLTF.

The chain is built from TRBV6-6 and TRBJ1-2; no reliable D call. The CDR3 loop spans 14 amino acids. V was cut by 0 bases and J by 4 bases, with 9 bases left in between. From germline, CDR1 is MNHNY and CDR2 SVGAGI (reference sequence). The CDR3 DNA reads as TGTGCCAGCAGTTACTCTGCCGGAGGCTATGGCTACACCTTC. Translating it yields CASSYSAGGYGYTF.

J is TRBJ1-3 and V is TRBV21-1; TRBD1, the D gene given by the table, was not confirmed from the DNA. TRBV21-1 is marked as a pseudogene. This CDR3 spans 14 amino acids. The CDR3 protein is CASRRGLAGNTIYF. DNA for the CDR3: TGTGCCAGCAGGAGGGGGCTAGCTGGAAACACCATATATTTT.

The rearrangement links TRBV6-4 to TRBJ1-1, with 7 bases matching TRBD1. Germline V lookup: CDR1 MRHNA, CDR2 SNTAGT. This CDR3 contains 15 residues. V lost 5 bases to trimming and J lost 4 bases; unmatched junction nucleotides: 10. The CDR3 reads CASSLSTGVSTEAFF. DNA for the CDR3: TGTGCCAGCAGTCTTAGCACAGGGGTAAGCACTGAAGCTTTCTTT.

In nucleotides, the CDR3 is TGTGCCAGCAGCCTTATCGGGAGGAACACTGAAGCTTTCTTT. Its translation is CASSLIGRNTEAFF. The V call is TRBV6-6, the J call TRBJ1-1; D unresolved. CDR3 length: 14 residues. The germline V gene has CDR1 MNHNY and CDR2 SVGAGI (reference sequence). The V end lost 6 bases, the J end lost 1 base, and 12 bases lay between the germline ends.

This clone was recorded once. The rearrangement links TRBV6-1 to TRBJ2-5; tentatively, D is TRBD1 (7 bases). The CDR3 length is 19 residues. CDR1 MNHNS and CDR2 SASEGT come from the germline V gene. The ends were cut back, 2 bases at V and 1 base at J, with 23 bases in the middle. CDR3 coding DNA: TGTGCCAGCAGTGAATCGGTGTCAGGGGGATTGGGACTCCAAGAGACCCAGTACTTC. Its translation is CASSESVSGGLGLQETQYF.

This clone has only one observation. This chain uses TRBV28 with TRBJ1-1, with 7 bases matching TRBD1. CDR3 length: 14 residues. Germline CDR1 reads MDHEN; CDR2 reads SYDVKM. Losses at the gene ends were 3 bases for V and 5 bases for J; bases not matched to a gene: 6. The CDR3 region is CASSFDRVATEAFF. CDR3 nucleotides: TGTGCCAGCAGTTTCGACAGGGTGGCGACTGAAGCTTTCTTT.

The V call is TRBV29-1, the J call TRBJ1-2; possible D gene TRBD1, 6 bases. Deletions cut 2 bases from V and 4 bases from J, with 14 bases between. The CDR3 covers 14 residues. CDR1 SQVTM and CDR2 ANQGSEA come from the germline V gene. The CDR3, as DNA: TGCAGCGTTGAAACAGGGAAGGATGTCTATGGCTACACCTTC. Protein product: CSVETGKDVYGYTF.

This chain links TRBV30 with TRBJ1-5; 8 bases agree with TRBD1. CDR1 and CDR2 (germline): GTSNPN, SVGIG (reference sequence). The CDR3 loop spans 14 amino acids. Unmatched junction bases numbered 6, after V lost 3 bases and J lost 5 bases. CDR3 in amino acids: CAWSRGQGDQPQHF. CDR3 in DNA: TGTGCCTGGAGCCGAGGACAGGGAGATCAGCCCCAGCATTTT.

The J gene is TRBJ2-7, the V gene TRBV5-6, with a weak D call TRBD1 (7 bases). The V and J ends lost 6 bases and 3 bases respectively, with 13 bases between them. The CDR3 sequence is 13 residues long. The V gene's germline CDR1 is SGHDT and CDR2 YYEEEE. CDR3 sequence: CASTRRDSYEQYF. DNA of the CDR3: TGTGCCAGCACCCGGAGGGACAGCTACGAGCAGTACTTC. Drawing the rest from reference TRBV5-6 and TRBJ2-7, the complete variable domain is DAGVTQSPTHLIKTRGQQVTLRCSPKSGHDTVSWYQQALGQGPQFIFQYYEEEERQRGNFPDRFSGHQFPNYSSELNVNALLLGDSALYLCASTRRDSYEQYFGPGTRLTVT.

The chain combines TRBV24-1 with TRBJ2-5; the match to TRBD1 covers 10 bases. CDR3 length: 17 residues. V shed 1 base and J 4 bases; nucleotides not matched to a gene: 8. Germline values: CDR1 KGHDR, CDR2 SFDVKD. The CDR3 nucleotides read TGTGCCACCAGTGATTTAACCGGGGGGACAGGGGTAGAGACCCAGTACTTC. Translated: CATSDLTGGTGVETQYF.

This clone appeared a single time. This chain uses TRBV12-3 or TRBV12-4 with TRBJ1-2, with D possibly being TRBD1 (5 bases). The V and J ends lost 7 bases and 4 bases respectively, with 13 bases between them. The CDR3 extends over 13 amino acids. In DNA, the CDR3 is TGTGCCAGCACCCGGGAGGGGCTCTATGGCTACACCTTC. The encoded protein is CASTREGLYGYTF.